Presented here are 20 T cell receptor beta chains from one specimen sequenced in a study of cytomegalovirus exposure and HLA in healthy donors. PCR employed 60 Vbeta and 13 Jbeta primers. Measured with immunoSEQ multiplex PCR; TCRdb has only the in-frame clones, and not every one. The sample holds about 190,000 clones, 75% to 90% seen once. The sample comprised PBMCs. The receptors derive from a woman aged 50 to 60 in good health and CMV-seropositive.

The chain employs TRBV5-1 and TRBJ1-2; no firm D call. The germline V gene has CDR1 SGHRS and CDR2 YFSETQ. The CDR3 has 15 residues. The germline V and J ends were trimmed by 0 bases and 0 bases, with 9 bases remaining between them. The CDR3 nucleotides read TGCGCCAGCAGCTTGGCCGGAGGGACTAACTATGGCTACACCTTC. The encoded protein is CASSLAGGTNYGYTF.

Details on this clone: The junction and the germline gene differ at one end; a read error may be behind it. CDR3 protein: CASSVAMAGCRSGANVLTF. CDR3 DNA: TGCGCCAGCAGCGTAGCTATGGCAGGGTGTCGGTCTGGGGCCAACGTCCTGACTTTC. V and J are TRBV9 and TRBJ2-6; the D gene is possibly TRBD1 (5 bases). CDR1 and CDR2 from the germline V gene are SGDLS and YYNGEE. The CDR3 is 19 amino acids.

V is TRBV21-1 and J is TRBJ2-5; the table calls TRBD2, which could not be checked here. TRBV21-1 counts as a pseudogene. This CDR3 is built from 14 residues. As DNA, the CDR3 is TGTGCCAGCAGCCGTCGGTACTTCCAAGAGACCCAGTACTTC. Its protein product is CASSRRYFQETQYF.

This clone occurred once. The genes are TRBV2 and TRBJ1-4; D remains unclear. The CDR3 is 14 amino acids. V was shortened by 3 bases and J by 6 bases, with 11 bases between the two germline ends. Germline CDR1 is SNHLY and CDR2 is FYNNEI. CDR3 sequence reads: CASSDTYEDEKLFF. The DNA for the CDR3 is TGTGCCAGCAGTGATACATACGAGGATGAAAAACTGTTTTTT.

V is TRBV4-3 and J is TRBJ2-5, with 11 bases identical to TRBD2. CDR3 length: 15 amino acids. CDR1 and CDR2 from the germline V gene are LGHNA and YSLEER. The V and J ends lost 2 bases and 5 bases, in that order; junction bases with no gene match: 4. The CDR3 sequence: CASSQLAGGRETQYF. CDR3 DNA: TGCGCCAGCAGCCAATTAGCGGGGGGGCGGGAGACCCAGTACTTC.

The chain has TRBV28 and TRBJ2-6; D possibly corresponds to TRBD1 (6 bases). Germline CDR1 is MDHEN and CDR2 is SYDVKM. CDR3 length: 15 residues. V was trimmed by 7 bases and J by 1 base, leaving 11 bases between them. DNA of the CDR3: TGTGCCAGCACTAGAGACAGGTCTGGGGCCAACGTCCTGACTTTC. Protein product: CASTRDRSGANVLTF.

This chain uses TRBV7-2 with TRBJ2-1; D possibly corresponds to TRBD2 (6 bases). CDR1 and CDR2 from the germline V gene are SGHTA and FQGNSA. V was trimmed by 5 bases and J by 6 bases, leaving 17 bases between them. The length of the CDR3 is 15 residues. CDR3 DNA: TGTGCCAGCAGCCTGGGGCTACTAGCATCCAATGAGCAGTTCTTC. Its protein product is CASSLGLLASNEQFF. The full variable domain, in which reference TRBV7-2 and TRBJ2-1 provide the parts outside the CDR3, is GAGVSQSPSNKVTEKGKDVELRCDPISGHTALYWYRQSLGQGLEFLIYFQGNSAPDKSGLPSDRFSAERTGGSVSTLTIQRTQQEDSAVYLCASSLGLLASNEQFFGPGTRLTVL.

The chain is built from TRBV2 and TRBJ2-1, with a weak D call TRBD1 (5 bases). Trimming removed 0 bases at V and 15 bases at J, with 15 bases between. CDR1 is SNHLY, CDR2 FYNNEI, per germline. This CDR3 has 13 residues. In DNA form, the CDR3 reads TGTGCCAGCAGTGAAGCGGGGCAGCCACTTCTGTTCTTC. Its protein is CASSEAGQPLLFF.

CDR3 sequence (DNA): TGTGCCAGCAGCCAAGATAAATACGGGTACATGAACACTGAAGCTTTCTTT. It codes for CASSQDKYGYMNTEAFF. The J gene is TRBJ1-1, the V gene TRBV16; D gene ambiguous. The germline V and J ends were trimmed by 2 bases and 0 bases, with 16 bases remaining between them. Germline V gene data show CDR1 as KGHSY and CDR2 as FQNENV. The CDR3 totals 17 residues.

This rearrangement joins TRBV9 to TRBJ2-1; 7 bases are shared with TRBD2. This CDR3 has 13 amino acids. CDR1 is SGDLS and CDR2 is YYNGEE in the germline V gene. Trimming took 4 bases from V and 6 from J; bases not matched to a gene: 4. CDR3 sequence (DNA): TGTGCCAGCAGCCGACTAGCTTCCAATGAGCAGTTCTTC. Protein sequence: CASSRLASNEQFF.

This clone came up once. This chain uses TRBV5-1 with TRBJ2-5; the match to TRBD2 covers 7 bases. Germline V lookup: CDR1 SGHRS, CDR2 YFSETQ. The CDR3 is 15 amino acids. Germline trimming cut 2 bases from V and 3 bases from J; bases unmatched to any gene: 7. CDR3 sequence: CASSFPSGREETQYF. In DNA form, the CDR3 reads TGCGCCAGCAGCTTCCCTAGCGGAAGGGAAGAGACCCAGTACTTC.

This clone came up a few times. The chain couples TRBV14 to TRBJ2-7, with 9 bases matching TRBD1. Germline trimming cut 4 bases from V and 2 bases from J; bases unmatched to any gene: 12. Germline V lookup: CDR1 SGHDN, CDR2 FVKESK. This CDR3 is 17 amino acids long. This CDR3 reads CASSLSTGTGKTYEQYF. CDR3 in DNA: TGTGCCAGCAGCCTCAGTACCGGGACAGGGAAAACCTACGAGCAGTACTTC.

This chain connects TRBV2 to TRBJ2-2; TRBD2 aligns across 12 bases. The germline V gene has CDR1 SNHLY and CDR2 FYNNEI. This CDR3 is 16 amino acids long. Trimming removed 7 bases from V and 5 bases from J; junction bases left unmatched: 8. DNA for the CDR3: TGTGCCAGCACTAGCGGGGGGGCCCGGGGGACCGGGGAGCTGTTTTTT. It yields the protein CASTSGGARGTGELFF.

The chain has TRBV9 and TRBJ2-2; maybe TRBD1 (5 bases). The ends were cut back, 0 bases at V and 4 bases at J, with 10 bases in the middle. In germline, CDR1 is SGDLS, CDR2 YYNGEE. This CDR3 contains 15 residues. CDR3 nucleotides: TGTGCCAGCAGCGTAGCAGGGTCGGCCACCGGGGAGCTGTTTTTT. It is translated as CASSVAGSATGELFF.

This clone came up once. The gene calls are TRBV5-1 and TRBJ2-7; 10 positions match TRBD2. Trimming removed 3 bases from V and 0 bases from J; junction bases left unmatched: 3. This CDR3 contains 15 residues. Germline loops: CDR1 SGHRS, CDR2 YFSETQ. The DNA of the CDR3 is TGCGCCAGCAGCTCTAGCGGGGGCATCTCCTACGAGCAGTACTTC. Translating gives CASSSSGGISYEQYF.

The chain employs TRBV19 and TRBJ2-5; 7 positions agree with TRBD1. The CDR3 extends over 16 amino acids. The V gene's germline CDR1 is LNHDA and CDR2 SQIVND (reference sequence). J lost 5 bases, V lost 4 bases, and 13 bases had no gene match. The CDR3 DNA follows: TGTGCCAGTAGTACACTGACAGGGACCGAGGTGGAGACCCAGTACTTC. Its translation is CASSTLTGTEVETQYF.

The chain couples TRBV7-2 to TRBJ2-3; 12 bases map to TRBD2. Trimming removed 5 bases from V and 3 bases from J; junction bases left unmatched: 9. The CDR3 is made up of 17 amino acids. Germline V CDR1 and CDR2: SGHTA, FQGNSA. The CDR3 region is CASSIDGLAGRTDTQYF. The CDR3 DNA is TGTGCCAGCAGCATAGACGGACTAGCGGGGAGGACAGATACGCAGTATTTT.

The chain has TRBV6-1 and TRBJ2-4; D possibly corresponds to TRBD1 (7 bases). Germline V gives CDR1 MNHNS, CDR2 SASEGT. The CDR3 is 15 amino acids. Deletions cut 5 bases from V and 7 bases from J, with 18 bases between. The CDR3 DNA reads TGTGCCAGCAGTAGAAGACAGGGAGGTTGGAACATTCAGTACTTC. Its translation: CASSRRQGGWNIQYF.

The chain is built from TRBV5-1 and TRBJ2-7; 15 positions agree with TRBD2. Germline-derived CDR1 and CDR2 are SGHRS and YFSETQ. CDR3 length: 14 residues. Trimming cost V 4 bases and J 8 bases; bases outside gene matches: 4. This chain's CDR3 is CASSPGTSGGKQYF. The CDR3 DNA follows: TGCGCCAGCAGCCCTGGGACTAGCGGGGGGAAGCAGTACTTC.

This chain's CDR3 is CASSNGGYNEQFF. The DNA for the CDR3 is TGTGCCAGCAGTAACGGGGGCTACAATGAGCAGTTCTTC. The chain employs TRBV7-2 and TRBJ2-1, with D maybe TRBD2 (6 bases). In germline, CDR1 is SGHTA, CDR2 FQGNSA. The CDR3 contains 13 residues. Deletions cut 6 bases from V and 3 bases from J, with 9 bases between.